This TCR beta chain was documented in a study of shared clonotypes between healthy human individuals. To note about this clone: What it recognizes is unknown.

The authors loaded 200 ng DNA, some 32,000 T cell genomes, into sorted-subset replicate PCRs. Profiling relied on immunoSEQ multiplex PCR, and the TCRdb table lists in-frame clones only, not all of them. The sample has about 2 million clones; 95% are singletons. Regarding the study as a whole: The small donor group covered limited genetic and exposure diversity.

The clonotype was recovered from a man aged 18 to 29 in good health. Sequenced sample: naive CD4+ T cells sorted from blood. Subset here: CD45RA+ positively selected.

The CDR3 nucleotides read TGTGCCAGCAGCCCTCTAGCGGTTCGGAATGAGCAGTTCTTC. This translates into CASSPLAVRNEQFF. The chain couples TRBV7-2 to TRBJ2-1; 7 bases map to TRBD2. Trimming cost V 5 bases and J 7 bases; bases outside gene matches: 8. This CDR3 comprises 14 residues. The germline V gene has CDR1 SGHTA and CDR2 FQGNSA.